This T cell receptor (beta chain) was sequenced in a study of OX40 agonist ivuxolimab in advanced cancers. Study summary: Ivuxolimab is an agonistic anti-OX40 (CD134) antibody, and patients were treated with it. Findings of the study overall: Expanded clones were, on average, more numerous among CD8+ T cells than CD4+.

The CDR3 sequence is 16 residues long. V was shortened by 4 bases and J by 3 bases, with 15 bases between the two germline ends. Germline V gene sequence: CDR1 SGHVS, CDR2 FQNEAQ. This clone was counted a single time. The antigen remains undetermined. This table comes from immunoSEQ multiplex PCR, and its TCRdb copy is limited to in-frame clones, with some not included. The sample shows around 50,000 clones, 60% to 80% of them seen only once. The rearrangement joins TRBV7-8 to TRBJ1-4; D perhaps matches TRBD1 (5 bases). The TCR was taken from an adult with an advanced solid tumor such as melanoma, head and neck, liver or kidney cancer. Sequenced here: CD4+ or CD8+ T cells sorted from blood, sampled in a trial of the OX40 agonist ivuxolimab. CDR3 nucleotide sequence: TGTGCCAGCAGCTCCGGGACCCTTGGGGCTAATGAAAAACTGTTTTTT. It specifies CASSSGTLGANEKLFF.